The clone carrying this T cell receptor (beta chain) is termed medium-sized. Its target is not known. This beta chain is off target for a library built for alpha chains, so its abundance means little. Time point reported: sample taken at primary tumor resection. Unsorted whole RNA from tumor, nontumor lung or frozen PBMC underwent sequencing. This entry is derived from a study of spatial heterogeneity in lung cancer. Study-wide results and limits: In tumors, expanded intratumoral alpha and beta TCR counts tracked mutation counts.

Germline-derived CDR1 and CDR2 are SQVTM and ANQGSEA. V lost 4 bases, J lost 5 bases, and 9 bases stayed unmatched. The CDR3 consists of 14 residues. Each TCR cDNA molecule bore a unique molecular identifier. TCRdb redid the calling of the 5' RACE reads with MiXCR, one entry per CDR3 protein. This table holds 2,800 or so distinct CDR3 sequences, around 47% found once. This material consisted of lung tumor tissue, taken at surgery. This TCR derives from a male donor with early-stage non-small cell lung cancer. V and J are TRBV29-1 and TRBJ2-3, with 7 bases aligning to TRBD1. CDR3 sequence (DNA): TGCAGCGTTGGCCCGACAGGGAGCGGAGATACGCAGTATTTT. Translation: CSVGPTGSGDTQYF.